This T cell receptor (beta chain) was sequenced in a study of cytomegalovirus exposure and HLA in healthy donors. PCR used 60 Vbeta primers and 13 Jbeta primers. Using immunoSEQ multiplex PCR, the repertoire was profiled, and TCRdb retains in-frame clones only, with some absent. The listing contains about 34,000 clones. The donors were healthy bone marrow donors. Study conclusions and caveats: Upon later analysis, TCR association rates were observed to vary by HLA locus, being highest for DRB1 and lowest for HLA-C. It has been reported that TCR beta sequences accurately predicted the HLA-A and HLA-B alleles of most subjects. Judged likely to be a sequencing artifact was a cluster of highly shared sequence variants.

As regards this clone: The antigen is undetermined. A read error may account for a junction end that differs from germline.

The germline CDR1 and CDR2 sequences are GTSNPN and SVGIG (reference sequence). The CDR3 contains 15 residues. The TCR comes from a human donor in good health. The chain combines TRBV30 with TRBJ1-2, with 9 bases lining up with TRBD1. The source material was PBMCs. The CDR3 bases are TGTGCCGGGAGCTCCCCACAGGGGGCTAGCTATGGCTACACCTTC. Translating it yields CAGSSPQGASYGYTF. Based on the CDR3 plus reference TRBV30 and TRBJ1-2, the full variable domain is SQTIHQWPATLVQPVGSPLSLECTVEGTSNPNLYWYRQAAGRGLQLLFYSVGIGQISSEVPQNLSASRPQDRQFILSSKKLLLSDSGFYLCAGSSPQGASYGYTFGSGTRLTVV.